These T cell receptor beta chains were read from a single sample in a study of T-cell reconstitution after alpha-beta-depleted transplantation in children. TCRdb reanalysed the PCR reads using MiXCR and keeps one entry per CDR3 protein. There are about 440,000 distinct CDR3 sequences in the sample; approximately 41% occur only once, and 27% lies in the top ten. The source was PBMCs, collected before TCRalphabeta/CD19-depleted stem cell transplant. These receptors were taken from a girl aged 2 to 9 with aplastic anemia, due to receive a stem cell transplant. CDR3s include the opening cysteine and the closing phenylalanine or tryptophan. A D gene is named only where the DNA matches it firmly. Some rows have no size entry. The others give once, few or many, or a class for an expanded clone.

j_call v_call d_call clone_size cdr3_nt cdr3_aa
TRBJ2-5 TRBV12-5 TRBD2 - TGTGCTAGTGGTTTGGAAAAGAGCGGGGCCGGGATAGAGACCCAGTACTTC CASGLEKSGAGIETQYF
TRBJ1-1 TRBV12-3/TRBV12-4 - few TGTGCCAGCAGTTTGGGACACGGACCGAACACTGAAGCTTTCTTT CASSLGHGPNTEAFF
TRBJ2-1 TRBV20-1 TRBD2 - TGCAGTGCCAGCCGCGGGGGGGCCCATGAGCAGTTCTTC CSASRGGAHEQFF
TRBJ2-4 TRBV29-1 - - TGCAGCGCATGGGGGGACAGTTTAAACATTCAGTACTTC CSAWGDSLNIQYF
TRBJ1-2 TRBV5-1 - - TGCGCCAGCAGCTTGTTGGCAAGTAACTATGGCTACACCTTC CASSLLASNYGYTF
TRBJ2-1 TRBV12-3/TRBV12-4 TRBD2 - TGTGCCAGCAGAATAGGGACTAGCGCATACAATGAGCAGTTCTTC CASRIGTSAYNEQFF
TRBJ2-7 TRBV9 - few TGTGCCAGCAGCAGGACTCCCGGTGTCGACGAGCAGTACTTC CASSRTPGVDEQYF
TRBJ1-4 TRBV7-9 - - TGTGCCAGCAGCACAGAACAGGGTGGAAAACTGTTTTTT CASSTEQGGKLFF
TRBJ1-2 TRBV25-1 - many TGTGCCAGCGGAACTCCCGGCGGCTACACCTTC CASGTPGGYTF
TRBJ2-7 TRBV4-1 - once TGCGCCAGCAGCCACCAACTGGCAGGGGTGACCTACGAGCAGTACTTC CASSHQLAGVTYEQYF
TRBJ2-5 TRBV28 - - TGTGCCAGCGGCCAGGACTTCGGGGGCGGAGAGACCCAGTACTTC CASGQDFGGGETQYF
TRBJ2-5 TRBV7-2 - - TGTGCCAGCAGCTTATCGGTCAGGGCCGAAGAGACCCAGTACTTC CASSLSVRAEETQYF
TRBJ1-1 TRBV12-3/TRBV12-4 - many TGTGCCAGCAGTTTAGTTCCGATGACTGGCGGGTTCACTGAAGCTTTCTTT CASSLVPMTGGFTEAFF
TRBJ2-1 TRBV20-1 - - TGCAGTGCTAGAGATTCCCGATACCTAGCCGGTAATGAGCAGTTCTTC CSARDSRYLAGNEQFF
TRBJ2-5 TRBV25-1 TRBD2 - TGTGCCAGCAGTGATTGGGCGGGAGGGCCTGAGACCCAGTACTTC CASSDWAGGPETQYF
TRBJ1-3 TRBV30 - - TGTGCCTGGTCCTATCCCGGGACAACAACTGGAAACACCATATATTTT CAWSYPGTTTGNTIYF
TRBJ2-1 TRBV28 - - TGTGCCAGCAGTTCCGGCAGGATTCAGTTCTTC CASSSGRIQFF
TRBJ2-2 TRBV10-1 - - TGCGCCAGCAGTCAGGGCCCCACCGGGGAGCTGATTTTT CASSQGPTGELIF
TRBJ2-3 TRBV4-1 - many TGCGCCAGCAGCACAATACTGACAGGAGTGGTTACAGATACGCAGTATTTT CASSTILTGVVTDTQYF
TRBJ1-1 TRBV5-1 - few TGCGCCAGCAGCCCCTTCCCGAGGGCCGGGGACACTGAAGCTTTCTTT CASSPFPRAGDTEAFF
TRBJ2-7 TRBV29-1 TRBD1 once TGCAGCGTTGAACGGACAGGTGGCAGTGAGCAGTACTTC CSVERTGGSEQYF
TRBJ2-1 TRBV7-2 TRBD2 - TGTGCCAGCAGCGGGAGCGGGACCAGCTCCTACAATGAGCAGTTCTTC CASSGSGTSSYNEQFF
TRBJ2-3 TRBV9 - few TGTGCCAGCAGCCCACAGAGTAACACAGATACGCAGTATTTT CASSPQSNTDTQYF
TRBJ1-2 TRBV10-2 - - TGCGCCAGCAGTGAGTTTCGGCGGGCCTATGGCTACACCTTC CASSEFRRAYGYTF
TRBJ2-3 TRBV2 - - TGTGCCAGCTCCCAGGGCTCAGATACGCAGTATTTT CASSQGSDTQYF
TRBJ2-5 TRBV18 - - TGTGCCAGCTCACCTCCCCGGCCACAAGAGACCCAGTACTTC CASSPPRPQETQYF
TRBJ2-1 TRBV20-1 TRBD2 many TGCAGTGCTCCCATAAATTCGGGAGGGACCAATGAGCAGTTCTTC CSAPINSGGTNEQFF
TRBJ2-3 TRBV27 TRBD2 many TGTGCCAGCAGTTTTATCCCGAGGTTTACGGAAGCGGGAGGGCCGGTGGCAAGCACAGATACGCAGTATTTT CASSFIPRFTEAGGPVASTDTQYF
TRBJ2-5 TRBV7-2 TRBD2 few TGTGCCAGCAGTCCGCAGACTAGCGGGGGCCCGTACTTC CASSPQTSGGPYF
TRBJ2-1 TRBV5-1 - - TGCGCCAGCAGGTTGGACTTGAGCTCCTACAATGAGCAGTTCTTC CASRLDLSSYNEQFF
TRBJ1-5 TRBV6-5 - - TGTGCCAGCAACTCGGTGGGACAGCCCCAGCATTTT CASNSVGQPQHF
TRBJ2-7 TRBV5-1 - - TGCGCCAGCAGCTTGGGGACGGGACGGAACTACGAGCAGTACTTC CASSLGTGRNYEQYF
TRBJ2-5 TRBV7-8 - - TGTGCCAGCAGCCTGCCAGGGTGGCAAGAGACCCAGTACTTC CASSLPGWQETQYF
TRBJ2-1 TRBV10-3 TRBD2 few TGTGCCATCAGTTCTAATACCGGGACTAGCGGTTATGAGCAGTTCTTC CAISSNTGTSGYEQFF
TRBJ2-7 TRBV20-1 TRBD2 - TGCAGTGCTCTGACTAGCGGGGGGACTTACGAGCAGTACTTC CSALTSGGTYEQYF
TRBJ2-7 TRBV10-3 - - TGTGCCATCAGTGAGTCGACGGGGGGCCCTTACGAGCAGTACTTC CAISESTGGPYEQYF
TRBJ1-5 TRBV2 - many TGTGCCAGCCGGGGGCAAGTGAGTCAGCCCCAGCATTTT CASRGQVSQPQHF
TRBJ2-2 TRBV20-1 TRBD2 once TGCAGTGCCGCGGAGTTGGGGCTAGCGGCGAACACCGGGGAGCTGTTTTTT CSAAELGLAANTGELFF